The present TCR beta chain was sequenced within a study of blood T cell repertoires in COVID-19. Background on the study: There were acute and convalescent COVID-19 samples, and they came from the United States, Italy and Spain.

V dropped 0 bases and J dropped 8 bases, with 10 bases sitting between them. The germline V gene has CDR1 SGHDT and CDR2 YYEEEE. The CDR3 is 13 residues long. Source study methods: The assay estimated nucleated cells by amplifying reference gene primers. Libraries were prepared by immunoSEQ multiplex PCR; TCRdb keeps only in-frame clonotypes and omits some of them. V and J calls and clone size follow that table, whereas D and trimming were derived from the DNA. The repertoire holds about 200,000 clones, with around 84% as singletons. The V call is TRBV5-6, the J call TRBJ2-3; possible D gene TRBD1, 6 bases. The sequenced material came from peripheral blood. This TCR was sampled from a man in his 60s with acute or convalescent COVID-19. The CDR3 DNA reads as TGTGCCAGCAGCTTGGCGGTAGGGGGTACGCAGTATTTT. Encoded protein: CASSLAVGGTQYF.